Listed below are T cell receptor beta chains from one sample, sequenced in a study of siplizumab effects on memory and regulatory T cells. Sequenced by immunoSEQ multiplex PCR; TCRdb stores in-frame clones only, minus some. Among approximately 120,000 clones listed, 90% to 95% were seen once. Sequencing was done on a sample of non-Treg CD4+ T cells sorted from blood. These receptors originate from a human donor in good health. Each CDR3 is given with its conserved first and last residue. A D gene is named only where the DNA matches it firmly. The size entry is marked missing in some rows and otherwise reads once, few, many or a size class.

j_call clone_size cdr3_length v_call d_call cdr3_nt cdr3_aa
TRBJ2-4 . 16 TRBV28 TRBD1 TGTGCCAGCAGTTCGCCGGACAGGGAAGCCAAAAACATTCAGTACTTC CASSSPDREAKNIQYF
TRBJ1-6 . 14 TRBV7-2 . TGTGCCAGCAGCTTAGCAGGGTTAGTCTCACCCCTCCACTTT CASSLAGLVSPLHF
TRBJ2-7 . 14 TRBV11-2 TRBD1 TGTGCCAGCAGCTCACCGGGACAGGGCGGTGAGCAGTACTTC CASSSPGQGGEQYF
TRBJ1-1 . 13 TRBV18 . TGTGCCAGCTCATGGGGGGAGGACACTGAAGCTTTCTTT CASSWGEDTEAFF
TRBJ1-1 . 14 TRBV7-3 . TGTGCCAGCAGCCCAGGACTTCCGAACACTGAAGCTTTCTTT CASSPGLPNTEAFF
TRBJ2-3 . 14 TRBV7-3 . TGTGCCAGCAGCTCCCTGCGCGGCACAGATACGCAGTATTTT CASSSLRGTDTQYF
TRBJ1-2 . 13 TRBV6-5 . TGTGCCAGCAGCCCGGACAAAAACTATGGCTACACCTTC CASSPDKNYGYTF
TRBJ1-1 . 13 TRBV18 . TGTGCCAGCTCACCAAGCCAGAACACTGAAGCTTTCTTT CASSPSQNTEAFF
TRBJ1-5 . 14 TRBV4-3 . TGCGCCAGCAGCCAAGAGGGAGGCAATCAGCCCCAGCATTTT CASSQEGGNQPQHF
TRBJ1-3 once 16 TRBV7-2 TRBD1 TGTGCCAGCAGCCCACGGGGGACAGGGACTGGAAACACCATATATTTT CASSPRGTGTGNTIYF
TRBJ2-5 . 14 TRBV10-1 . TGCGCCAGCAAGGCGAAGGGGGGAAAAGAGACCCAGTACTTC CASKAKGGKETQYF
TRBJ2-6 . 19 TRBV7-3 . TGTGCCAGCAGCCCCCATACGCCGGGACGGTTCTCTGGGGCCAACGTCCTGACTTTC CASSPHTPGRFSGANVLTF
TRBJ1-2 . 14 TRBV9 TRBD1 TGTGCCAGCAGCGTCCTGACAGGGGGCATGAGCTACACCTTC CASSVLTGGMSYTF
TRBJ2-5 . 14 TRBV28 . TGTGCCAGCAGTTTAGCGGGGCCGAAAGAGACCCAGTACTTC CASSLAGPKETQYF
TRBJ1-4 . 16 TRBV28 . TGTGCCAGCAGTAGCAGGGGTAGCTGGCCTAATGAAAAACTGTTTTTT CASSSRGSWPNEKLFF
TRBJ1-6 . 13 TRBV11-3 . TGTGCCAGCAGCAGGGAAGGTAATTCACCCCTCCACTTT CASSREGNSPLHF
TRBJ2-3 . 15 TRBV6-5 . TGTGCCAGCAGTTACACTCGCGGTTTCACAGATACGCAGTATTTT CASSYTRGFTDTQYF
TRBJ2-2 . 17 TRBV28 TRBD1 TGTGCCAGCAGTTCCCGGACAGGGAAGCCCAACACCGGGGAGCTGTTTTTT CASSSRTGKPNTGELFF
TRBJ2-1 . 15 TRBV6-5 TRBD2 TGCGCCAGCAGCCGACTAGCGGGGCGGTACAATGAGCAGTTCTTC CASSRLAGRYNEQFF
TRBJ1-2 . 15 TRBV7-2 TRBD1 TGTGCCAGCAGCCAAAGGACAGGCGATAACTATGGCTACACCTTC CASSQRTGDNYGYTF
TRBJ1-3 . 13 TRBV30 TRBD1 TGTGCCTGGACCGGGACAGGGGGAAGCACCATATATTTT CAWTGTGGSTIYF
TRBJ1-6 . 15 TRBV30 TRBD1 TGTGCCTGGCTCCAGGGGGATTTTTTGAATTCACCCCTCCACTTT CAWLQGDFLNSPLHF
TRBJ1-1 . 16 TRBV10-3 . TGTGCCATCAGTGATGGGTCTACCCAGGGAAACACTGAAGCTTTCTTT CAISDGSTQGNTEAFF
TRBJ2-3 . 17 TRBV11-3 TRBD1 TGTGCCAGCAGCTTAGACGGACAGGGGGCTGGCACAGATACGCAGTATTTT CASSLDGQGAGTDTQYF
TRBJ1-3 . 16 TRBV5-5 . TGTGCCAGCAGCTTGTTTAAAGGGGCCCCTGGAAACACCATATATTTT CASSLFKGAPGNTIYF
TRBJ1-2 . 13 TRBV30 . TGTGCCTGGAGTTTGGGGGTTTCCGGTGGCTACACCTTC CAWSLGVSGGYTF
TRBJ2-3 . 16 TRBV4-1 . TGCGCCAGCAGCCAAGATACAATAGCTTTCACAGATACGCAGTATTTT CASSQDTIAFTDTQYF
TRBJ2-5 . 12 TRBV6-5 . TGTGCCAGCAGTTACTCGGGGGAGACCCAGTACTTC CASSYSGETQYF
TRBJ2-1 . 18 TRBV7-2 TRBD2 TGTGCCAGCAGCCGTATCACCTCGACTAGCGGGGGGTTCAATGAGCAGTTCTTC CASSRITSTSGGFNEQFF
TRBJ2-7 once 13 TRBV6-5 . TGTGCCAGCAGTTATCGGCCCGATTACGAGCAGTACTTC CASSYRPDYEQYF
TRBJ1-2 . 13 TRBV2 . TGTGCCAGCACCCGTGGGGGGGGGTATGGCTACACCTTC CASTRGGGYGYTF
TRBJ1-1 . 14 TRBV7-2 . TGTGCCAGCAGCCCGGCCCGCGTAAACACTGAAGCTTTCTTT CASSPARVNTEAFF
TRBJ2-5 . 15 TRBV19 TRBD2 TGTGCCAGTAGTATAGTTACTAGCGTAAAGGAGACCCAGTACTTC CASSIVTSVKETQYF
TRBJ1-2 . 14 TRBV19 . TGTGCCAGTAGTAACCGGGCCCCTAACTATGGCTACACCTTC CASSNRAPNYGYTF
TRBJ1-1 . 14 TRBV7-9 TRBD1 TGTGCCAGCAGCCCACAGGGGGGACAGGGGGAAGCTTTCTTT CASSPQGGQGEAFF
TRBJ1-1 . 14 TRBV19 TRBD1 TGTGCCAGTACCCGGGGGGACAGGGTCACTGAAGCTTTCTTT CASTRGDRVTEAFF
TRBJ1-1 . 15 TRBV28 . TGTGCCAGCCTTCGACGGACTCCTATGAACACTGAAGCTTTCTTT CASLRRTPMNTEAFF
TRBJ2-1 . 15 TRBV7-3 TRBD2 TGTGCCAGCAGCCCTTCGAGCGGGGGTTACAATGAGCAGTTCTTC CASSPSSGGYNEQFF
TRBJ1-6 . 13 TRBV6-5 TRBD1 TGTGCCATTTCGACAGGGGATAATTCACCCCTCCACTTT CAISTGDNSPLHF
TRBJ1-1 . 13 TRBV27 . TGTGCCAGCAGTCGCGCTGGGAACACTGAAGCTTTCTTT CASSRAGNTEAFF
TRBJ1-6 . 13 TRBV6-5 TRBD1 TGTGCCAGCAAGGACAGGGGAGATTCACCCCTCCACTTT CASKDRGDSPLHF
TRBJ2-3 . 16 TRBV29-1 TRBD2 TGCAGCGTCACCCCGACTAGCGGGGGGACCACAGATACGCAGTATTTT CSVTPTSGGTTDTQYF
TRBJ1-6 . 15 TRBV25-1 TRBD1 TGTGCCAGCAGTTGGGGGACAGGTGGTAATTCACCCCTCCACTTT CASSWGTGGNSPLHF
TRBJ1-2 . 15 TRBV27 TRBD1 TGTGCCAGCAGTCCATGGGACAGGGGGCAGAGAGGCTACACCTTC CASSPWDRGQRGYTF
TRBJ2-2 . 14 TRBV29-1 . TGCAGCGTTGAATCAGGGCCCCGCACCGGGGAGCTGTTTTTT CSVESGPRTGELFF
TRBJ2-3 . 16 TRBV6-6 . TGTGCCAGCAGTTACTCGGCGCAGTCTAGCACAGATACGCAGTATTTT CASSYSAQSSTDTQYF
TRBJ1-5 . 17 TRBV4-1 . TGCGCCAGCAGCCAAGAAGGGAGCTCCTATAGCAATCAGCCCCAGCATTTT CASSQEGSSYSNQPQHF
TRBJ1-5 . 14 TRBV18 TRBD1 TGTGCCAGCTCCCGGACAGGGGATCGACAGCCCCAGCATTTT CASSRTGDRQPQHF
TRBJ2-1 once 11 TRBV20-1 . TGCAGTGCTGGCTGGGACCATGAGCAGTTCTTC CSAGWDHEQFF
TRBJ1-1 . 14 TRBV6-6 . TGTGCCAGCAGTTACTCGGGGGGCTGGGATGAAGCTTTCTTT CASSYSGGWDEAFF
TRBJ2-7 . 13 TRBV6-5 TRBD1 TGTGCCAGCACCTCGACAGGGTCCTACGAGCAGTACTTC CASTSTGSYEQYF
TRBJ1-4 . 13 TRBV2 . TGTGCCCGGGGGGCCGGTCACAATGAAAAACTGTTTTTT CARGAGHNEKLFF
TRBJ2-3 . 16 TRBV5-1 TRBD2 TGCGCCAGCAGCTTGGGACTAGCGGCTAGCACAGATACGCAGTATTTT CASSLGLAASTDTQYF
TRBJ1-2 . 16 TRBV10-3 . TGTGCCATCAGTGACATGAGTGGACGGGAGAACTATGGCTACACCTTC CAISDMSGRENYGYTF
TRBJ2-3 . 17 TRBV21-1 . TGTGCCAGCAGCAAGAGAAGCCTAGCGGTTAACACAGATACGCAGTATTTT CASSKRSLAVNTDTQYF
TRBJ2-7 . 15 TRBV4-1 TRBD1 TGCGCCAGCAGCCACCCGGGACAGGGGAACTACGAGCAGTACTTC CASSHPGQGNYEQYF
TRBJ2-6 . 12 TRBV29-1 . TGCAGCGTTGAAAGCGGGGCCAACGTCCTGACTTTC CSVESGANVLTF
TRBJ2-7 . 15 TRBV2 TRBD2 TGTGCCAGCACCACCTCCCGGAGCGGGGGGGACGAGCAGTACTTC CASTTSRSGGDEQYF
TRBJ1-6 . 13 TRBV13 . TGTGCCAGCAGCCGGGACGAAGATTCACCCCTCCACTTT CASSRDEDSPLHF
TRBJ2-1 . 15 TRBV5-4 TRBD2 TGTGCCAGCAGCTTGGCGTCGGGGGGGTACAATGAGCAGTTCTTC CASSLASGGYNEQFF